The present TCR beta chain was sequenced within a study of cytomegalovirus exposure and HLA in healthy donors (TCRdb year 2017). Some background on the complete study: According to an earlier analysis of 587 of the donors, about 179 million T cells yielded 117 million unique TCR beta sequences and 276 Gb of sequence data. Roughly 300 gigabases of sequencing data and tens of millions of unique TCR sequences made up an early release that covered fewer than 650 HLA-typed donors. The genetic ancestry cluster associated with self-reported Caucasian donors included about 84% of the approximately 400 genotyped donors. The study aimed to test whether signatures of past pathogen exposure could be identified by cataloging public T cell receptors. The study profiled the T cell repertoires of approximately 700 subjects by immunosequencing and related them to cytomegalovirus serostatus. A separate validation cohort of roughly 110 different subjects was used in addition to the roughly 670-subject first cohort. High-throughput TCR immunosequencing, statistical association of individual TCRs with disease status, and machine learning were combined to predict cytomegalovirus infection status. A later analysis re-analyzed previously published TCR beta repertoires from about 730 donors and added high-resolution HLA genotyping to study TCR occurrence patterns. The later analysis used no new phenotypic data to find candidate immune exposures, relying instead on TCR beta sequences and their occurrence across donors. In an earlier analysis of 550 to 700 of the donors, high-throughput TCR beta sequencing was used to judge whether each TCR beta V gene segment behaved as functional or pseudogenic. Donor age, sex, ethnicity and CMV serostatus were collected together with the repertoire data. Genome-wide SNP genotypes for about 60% of the 666 donors were used in a later genetic analysis, which treated that subset as a discovery cohort. All discovery cohort repertoires had been generated on a single sequencing platform. HLA typing included class I and class II loci at four-digit resolution. Typing coverage varied by locus: 629-630 donors for A, B, C, DRB1 and DQB1; roughly 520 for DQA1; more than 600 for DPA1; 450 to 480 for DPB1. Because of strong linkage in the cohort, four or five DR-DQ haplotypes were treated as single units for association and clustering. Among over 350 genotyped donors of the cohort, an average of approximately 250,000 unique TCR beta nucleotide sequences were sequenced per donor, 15% to 20% of them non-productive.

With regard to this clone: Its antigen is currently not known. There are no base qualities to consult, and no much larger clone falls within one base.

In total, about 650 healthy bone marrow donors made up the cohort. At the time of sampling, all cohort members were nominally healthy, though unrecorded immune exposures were likely present. The donor tested CMV seropositive, placing the donor among the 310 or so seropositive members of the cohort. Every donor gave a peripheral blood sample, and the peripheral blood mononuclear cells from that sample were used for TCR beta sequencing. Genomic DNA extraction from the blood cell samples was performed with the Qiagen DNeasy Blood Extraction Kit. The CDR3 holds 15 amino acids from the cysteine to the phenylalanine. Only the CDR3 portion is preserved as DNA: 45 bases, with reading frame beginning at the first base. From the germline V gene (reference sequence), CDR1 is SGHNT and CDR2 is YYREEE. Trimming removed 1 base from V and 0 bases from J; the gene matches leave 1 base unexplained. Study-wide findings and limitations: Linkage disequilibrium might explain the correlated functional status among segregating V segments, but an unknown experimental factor could not be excluded. Most CMV-associated TCR beta chains appeared to be HLA-restricted in a later analysis, and the HLA associations seemed to be driven largely by CMV exposure. Because some donors lacked HLA typing at each locus, the association tests relied only on the typed subset. Most TCR sequences were observed very rarely across donors, whereas some public TCRs were present in many individuals. In a later analysis, the rate of TCR association differed among HLA loci, with DRB1 alleles having the most associated TCRs and HLA-C alleles having the fewest. Compared with equally common non-associated chains, HLA-associated TCR beta chains in a later analysis were more clonally expanded and had lower generation probabilities. A few of the identified cytomegalovirus-associated TCR beta chains were confirmed in vitro to be specific for cytomegalovirus antigens. This cohort had only TCR beta chains sequenced, and the lack of alpha or paired-chain data limited which features could be detected. A later genetic analysis associated a missense DCLRE1C variant with V-gene and J-gene trimming of TCR beta chains, and an independent cohort replicated the association. Assigning TCR associations to individual alleles was difficult when HLA alleles, especially DR and DQ, strongly co-occurred. A later analysis reported that several top co-occurrence clusters appeared linked to parvovirus B19, influenza, CMV and Epstein-Barr virus. Because counts were too low, roughly 16 rarely observed V segments, including chromosome 9 orphons, were left out of the earlier analysis of a few hundred of the donors. A group of highly shared sequence variants was considered likely to be a technical artifact of the sequencing pipeline. A further reported finding was that TCR beta sequences accurately predicted the HLA-A and HLA-B alleles for most subjects in the first cohort. Presence/absence analyses assumed roughly uniform sequencing depth across donors, an assumption that may not hold. In the study, 150 to 200 TCR beta chains were listed as associated with cytomegalovirus. In an earlier analysis of 450 to 750 of the donors, most TCR beta V segments appeared in productive rearrangements about 87% or about 30% of the time, broadly matching IMGT annotations. The authors suggested that the approach could potentially be extended to other disease states and immunological phenotypes. The only immune exposure information available for the cohort was CMV serostatus. At a false discovery rate of 0.05, a later analysis linked 16,000 or so TCR beta sequences to specific HLA alleles. The classifier was reported to diagnose cytomegalovirus status with high specificity and sensitivity in both the original cohort and the validation cohort. According to a later genetic analysis, donors in an Asian-associated ancestry cluster had fewer N-insertions in productive TCRs than the roughly 670-donor mean. The 87-base-pair reads could not distinguish some IMGT-functional V segments, including TRBV6-2 and TRBV6-3, so those segments were excluded.

Library preparation used the immunoSEQ multiplex PCR assay. For the multiplex PCR, a mixture combining 60 forward primers for TCR Vbeta segments and 13 reverse primers for TCR Jbeta segments was used. A multiplex PCR assay on genomic DNA amplified the CDR3 region of rearranged TCR beta genes. The Illumina HiSeq System was used to sequence the amplified TCR beta libraries as 87-base-pair reads. As for the original processing: A later analysis counted some 80 million unique TCR beta chains across the 550 to 750 repertoires, and 10 million to 12 million of these chains were shared by at least two donors. Raw reads were error-corrected and collapsed into unique sequences by a nearest-neighbor algorithm in which closely related sequences were merged to remove PCR and sequencing errors. To assign V, D and J gene segments, CDR3 sequences were aligned to IMGT reference sequences. For a sequence to be retained, a match of at least six nucleotides to both a V gene segment and a J gene segment was required. A rearrangement counted as productive if the CDR3 had no stop codons and remained in frame with V and J, and every other rearrangement counted as non-productive. Following IMGT convention, CDR3 was defined as the stretch from the second conserved V-encoded cysteine to the conserved J-encoded phenylalanine. The earlier analysis of a few hundred of the donors excluded any sequence lacking an unambiguous match to a single V gene segment. In an earlier analysis of roughly 500 of the donors, V segments were called functional above 56.7% productive rearrangements and were called segregating when the between-donor standard deviation exceeded 5%. A statistical classification framework was built to diagnose cytomegalovirus status from the catalog of TCR beta chain sequences. In a later analysis, TCR nucleotide sequences were compared against IMGT/GENE-DB human TR gene sequences so that V and J genes could be assigned. The TCRdist pipeline was used in a later analysis to assign CDR3 sequences and most-parsimonious VDJ recombination scenarios. In a later analysis, every TCR beta chain was defined by the combination of its CDR3 amino acid sequence and its V-gene family, and reads without a unique V-gene family were dropped. To address suspected cross-contamination and a sequencing artifact, a later analysis removed 592 highly shared, low-generation-probability nucleotide sequences. A later analysis calculated a clonal expansion index for each public chain from normalized within-repertoire ranks of inferred template counts. In a later analysis, generation probabilities were computed with a VDJ recombination model fitted to out-of-frame rearrangements, and the resulting probabilities were checked against IGoR. Hypergeometric tests were used in a later analysis to score TCR-TCR, TCR-HLA and TCR-CMV co-occurrence, with a repertoire-size bias correction applied to the TCR pairs. To estimate false discovery rates, a later analysis permuted the HLA or CMV assignments 20 times. In a later analysis, co-occurring TCRs were grouped using DBSCAN, with TCRdist sequence similarity added in when clustering inside HLA-allele-positive subsets. Repertoires with fewer than 30,000 or more than 120,000 public chains, plus five repertoires with anomalous nucleotide sharing, were excluded from co-occurrence clustering. As stored in TCRdb, this immuneACCESS dataset retains in-frame rearrangements with V and J assigned. A fraction of the clones does not appear; measured against another copy, unresolved V genes explain less than half of the discrepancy, and the remainder lacks a known reason. The V and J calls and clone size were taken over from that table, and D and trimming were inferred from the DNA. This sample holds 100,000 to 150,000 clones; 80% were observed only once. In total, the top ten clones hold around 8.9% of the sample.

Sequencing was done on a sample of PBMCs. The chain is assembled from TRBV5-4 and TRBJ2-1; TRBD1 fits 7 bases in the junction. This clonotype was obtained from a man aged 30 to 39 in good health and CMV-seropositive. The nucleotide sequence is given as TGTGCCAGCAGCTTGAGGGGGCCCTCCTACAATGAGCAGTTCTTC. This codes for CASSLRGPSYNEQFF. Extended through the reference TRBV5-4 and TRBJ2-1 proteins, this CDR3 yields the full variable domain: ETGVTQSPTHLIKTRGQQVTLRCSSQSGHNTVSWYQQALGQGPQFIFQYYREEENGRGNFPPRFSGLQFPNYSSELNVNALELDDSALYLCASSLRGPSYNEQFFGPGTRLTVL.